Each of the 20 T cell receptor beta chains below was sequenced from the same sample in a study of T cell responses to AZD1222 COVID-19 vaccine. TCRdb's copy holds only in-frame clones and misses some; the assay was immunoSEQ multiplex PCR. The repertoire holds 150,000 to 200,000 clones, 90% to 95% seen once, with over 7.5% in the top ten. The sequencing used peripheral blood, collected on day 0 of AZD1222 vaccination. These receptors came from an adult in good health.

Concerning this clone: Other DNA sequences of this sample code for an identical CDR3. The chain couples TRBV9 to TRBJ2-7, with D possibly being TRBD1 (5 bases). V gave up 0 bases and J gave up 3 bases, with 10 bases separating them. The CDR3 is made up of 14 amino acids. Germline assignment: CDR1 SGDLS and CDR2 YYNGEE. CDR3 nucleotide sequence: TGTGCCAGCAGCGTAGCCACAGGAAACTACGAGCAGTACTTC. Translating gives CASSVATGNYEQYF.

This chain uses TRBV6-2 or TRBV6-3 with TRBJ2-1; D gene unclear. Trimming took off 2 bases at V and 4 bases at J, with 6 bases between the two ends. This CDR3 is built from 13 residues. The germline V gene has CDR1 MNHEY and CDR2 SVGEGT. In DNA form, the CDR3 reads TGTGCCAGCAGTTACGGCCTTTACAATGAGCAGTTCTTC. It codes for CASSYGLYNEQFF.

This sequence joins TRBV2 and TRBJ1-2, with D possibly TRBD1 on 5 matching bases. The germline gives CDR1 SNHLY, CDR2 FYNNEI. Trimming pared 6 bases from V and 4 bases from J, leaving 18 bases between. The CDR3 is 15 residues long. The CDR3 loop is CASSDGTGNSYGYTF. The CDR3 DNA reads TGTGCCAGCAGCGACGGGACGGGGAATTCCTATGGCTACACCTTC.

The J gene is TRBJ2-1, the V gene TRBV6-4; TRBD2 aligns across 11 bases. The CDR3 is 16 residues long. The J segment lost 9 bases and the V segment lost 2 bases, leaving 9 bases of the junction unmatched. Germline loops: CDR1 MRHNA, CDR2 SNTAGT. The CDR3 loop reads CASSDGIAGGPFEQFF. CDR3 nucleotide sequence: TGTGCCAGCAGTGACGGAATAGCGGGAGGGCCTTTTGAGCAGTTCTTC.

The chain couples TRBV10-3 to TRBJ2-5, with D perhaps given as TRBD1 or TRBD2 (6 bases each). The CDR3 loop spans 14 amino acids. CDR1 is ENHRY, CDR2 SYGVKD, per germline. The V end lost 2 bases, the J end lost 2 bases, and 9 bases lay between the germline ends. The DNA of the CDR3 is TGTGCCATCAGTGAGGAGGGGGGTCAAGAGACCCAGTACTTC. This gives the protein CAISEEGGQETQYF.

CDR3 region: CASSQDGIGGGYEQYF. The CDR3, as DNA: TGCGCCAGCAGCCAAGATGGAATTGGGGGTGGCTACGAGCAGTACTTC. The chain employs TRBV4-1 and TRBJ2-7, with D tentatively TRBD1 or TRBD2 (5 bases each). The V and J ends lost 0 bases and 3 bases respectively, with 15 bases between them. The CDR3 covers 16 residues. Germline CDR1 is MGHRA and CDR2 is YSYEKL.

The V call is TRBV5-1, the J call TRBJ2-7; the D gene is possibly TRBD1 (6 bases). The germline CDR1 and CDR2 sequences are SGHRS and YFSETQ. This CDR3 is 14 amino acids long. The V gene lost 3 bases and the J gene lost 5 bases, with 15 bases spanning the gap. For the CDR3, the DNA is TGCGCCAGCAGCTCCGGACAGAGGGTCCACGAGCAGTACTTC. Protein: CASSSGQRVHEQYF.

V is TRBV28 and J is TRBJ1-2, with no clear D. CDR1 is MDHEN, CDR2 SYDVKM, per germline. The CDR3 length is 12 residues. V was trimmed by 6 bases and J by 7 bases, leaving 12 bases between them. CDR3 nucleotides: TGTGCCAGCAGAATATCGACGTTTGGCTACACCTTC. It codes for CASRISTFGYTF.

The chain employs TRBV7-2 and TRBJ1-1, with D possibly matching TRBD1 (6 bases). This CDR3 is built from 17 residues. The ends were cut back, 5 bases at V and 3 bases at J, with 22 bases in the middle. Germline V gene sequence: CDR1 SGHTA, CDR2 FQGNSA. Here the CDR3 DNA reads TGTGCCAGCAGCAGAGTACCGGGACAAATAGGGGACACTGAAGCTTTCTTT. Its translation is CASSRVPGQIGDTEAFF.

V and J are TRBV6-2 or TRBV6-3 and TRBJ2-3; D might be TRBD2 (6 bases). Per the germline V gene, CDR1 is MNHEY and CDR2 is SVGEGT. Trimming took 6 bases from V and 0 from J, leaving 16 bases between them. The CDR3 contains 16 residues. The CDR3 here is CASSSPVAASTDTQYF. The CDR3 region has the DNA TGTGCCAGCAGCTCTCCGGTAGCGGCTAGCACAGATACGCAGTATTTT.

The V gene is TRBV7-2, the J gene TRBJ2-1; D unresolved. Germline V CDR1 and CDR2: SGHTA, FQGNSA. The CDR3 is 15 residues long. The ends were cut back, 5 bases at V and 1 base at J, with 12 bases in the middle. CDR3 coding DNA: TGTGCCAGCAGCCCGAGTCGGTGGTCCTACAATGAGCAGTTCTTC. Translation gives CASSPSRWSYNEQFF. The complete variable domain, with remaining parts taken from reference TRBV7-2 and TRBJ2-1, reads GAGVSQSPSNKVTEKGKDVELRCDPISGHTALYWYRQSLGQGLEFLIYFQGNSAPDKSGLPSDRFSAERTGGSVSTLTIQRTQQEDSAVYLCASSPSRWSYNEQFFGPGTRLTVL.

The rearrangement links TRBV4-1 to TRBJ2-2; the D is unclear. CDR3 length equals 17 residues. Trimming took off 0 bases at V and 0 bases at J, with 11 bases between the two ends. Per the germline V gene, CDR1 is MGHRA and CDR2 is YSYEKL. For the CDR3, the DNA is TGCGCCAGCAGCCAAGATACGGATAGAGCGAACACCGGGGAGCTGTTTTTT. Residues: CASSQDTDRANTGELFF.

This chain connects TRBV28 to TRBJ1-5; D remains ambiguous. Germline lookup yields CDR1 MDHEN and CDR2 SYDVKM. V was shortened by 6 bases and J by 0 bases, with 9 bases between the two germline ends. CDR3 length equals 14 residues. The CDR3 DNA reads TGTGCCAGCAGATGGGCAGTTAGCAATCAGCCCCAGCATTTT. Protein product: CASRWAVSNQPQHF. The variable domain in full, with the rest retrieved from reference TRBV28 and TRBJ1-5, is DVKVTQSSRYLVKRTGEKVFLECVQDMDHENMFWYRQDPGLGLRLIYFSYDVKMKEKGDIPEGYSVSREKKERFSLILESASTNQTSMYLCASRWAVSNQPQHFGDGTRLSIL.

This rearrangement joins TRBV6-4 to TRBJ2-1; 11 positions match TRBD2. Losses at the gene ends were 9 bases for V and 0 bases for J; bases not matched to a gene: 19. The CDR3 sequence is 20 residues long. Per the germline V gene, CDR1 is MRHNA and CDR2 is SNTAGT. DNA of the CDR3: TGTGCCAGTCGCGCCGGGGGGCTAGCGGGAGGCCCGAGCTCCTACAATGAGCAGTTCTTC. Its protein is CASRAGGLAGGPSSYNEQFF.

This rearrangement joins TRBV6-5 to TRBJ1-1; D is perhaps TRBD1 (5 bases). The V end lost 0 bases, the J end lost 5 bases, and 13 bases lay between the germline ends. The CDR3 is made up of 15 amino acids. Germline values: CDR1 MNHEY, CDR2 SVGAGI. CDR3 sequence (DNA): TGTGCCAGCAGTTACTCGAAGGGGCATGGTACTGAAGCTTTCTTT. Encoded protein: CASSYSKGHGTEAFF.

This chain links TRBV5-1 with TRBJ2-1; 7 nucleotides line up with TRBD2. The CDR3 contains 16 residues. Germline V CDR1 and CDR2: SGHRS, YFSETQ. The V segment lost 4 bases and the J segment 0 bases; nucleotides outside the gene matches: 7. The CDR3 DNA sequence: TGCGCCAGCAGCACCAGCGGGAAGAGCTCCTACAATGAGCAGTTCTTC. Protein product: CASSTSGKSSYNEQFF.

As to this clone: The junction departs from germline at one end; a sequencing error may be responsible. V and J are TRBV7-7 and TRBJ2-3, with 8 nucleotides matching TRBD2. The CDR3 runs 16 residues. Germline V gene lookup returns CDR1 SSHAT and CDR2 FNYEAQ (reference sequence). The CDR3, as DNA: TGTGCTAGCAGCTTAGGGTCGGGAGGGGCGCGAGATACGCAGTATTTT. It is translated as CASSLGSGGARDTQYF.

J is TRBJ1-2 and V is TRBV15, with D tentatively TRBD1 (6 bases). Germline assignment: CDR1 LNHNV and CDR2 YYDKDF (reference sequence). Trimming took off 1 base at V and 8 bases at J, with 11 bases between the two ends. The CDR3 has 13 amino acids. CDR3 nucleotides: TGTGCCACCAGCAGAGTCGGGGGGCCGGGCTACACCTTC. Amino acid sequence: CATSRVGGPGYTF.

The chain recombines TRBV11-1 with TRBJ2-7; D unclear. Trimming took 0 bases from V and 2 from J, leaving 14 bases between them. This CDR3 region has 16 residues. Germline CDR1 and CDR2: SGHAT and FQDESV (reference sequence). CDR3 sequence: CASSLAVSSTAYEQYF. DNA for the CDR3: TGTGCCAGCAGCTTAGCGGTGTCCAGCACCGCCTACGAGCAGTACTTC.

The gene calls are TRBV15 and TRBJ2-3; 14 bases agree with TRBD2. The germline gives CDR1 LNHNV, CDR2 YYDKDF (reference sequence). V lost 2 bases to trimming and J lost 5 bases; unmatched junction nucleotides: 6. The CDR3 has 17 amino acids. The CDR3 loop reads CATSRPSGTSGRDTQYF. As DNA, the CDR3 is TGTGCCACCAGCAGACCATCCGGGACTAGCGGGAGAGATACGCAGTATTTT.